This T cell receptor beta chain came from a study of beta chain features in type 1 diabetes. Sequenced material consisted of expressed TCRB transcripts (all of the isolated RNA was reverse transcribed). Here immunoSEQ multiplex PCR was the method, and the copy in TCRdb shows in-frame clones only, minus some. The table has 400,000 to 600,000 clones, about 29% seen once; the top ten hold 0.05% to 0.065%. Heparinised blood was drawn once per donor, averaging around 110 mL. Using CD45RO/CCR7/CD25/CD127/CD95/CD27, CD4+ naive, central memory, regulatory and stem cell-like memory cells were sorted. Germline loops: CDR1 MGHDK, CDR2 SYGVNS. This CDR3 spans 15 amino acids. V was clipped by 4 bases and J by 7 bases; unmatched bases: 9.

V is TRBV25-1 and J is TRBJ2-7; 11 bases match TRBD2. The source is a man aged 18-30 years in good health. Sequencing was carried out using naive CD4+ T cells from blood. CDR3 amino acids: CASSGPSGRPGEQYF. The CDR3 nucleotides read TGTGCCAGCAGTGGGCCTAGCGGGAGGCCCGGGGAGCAGTACTTC.